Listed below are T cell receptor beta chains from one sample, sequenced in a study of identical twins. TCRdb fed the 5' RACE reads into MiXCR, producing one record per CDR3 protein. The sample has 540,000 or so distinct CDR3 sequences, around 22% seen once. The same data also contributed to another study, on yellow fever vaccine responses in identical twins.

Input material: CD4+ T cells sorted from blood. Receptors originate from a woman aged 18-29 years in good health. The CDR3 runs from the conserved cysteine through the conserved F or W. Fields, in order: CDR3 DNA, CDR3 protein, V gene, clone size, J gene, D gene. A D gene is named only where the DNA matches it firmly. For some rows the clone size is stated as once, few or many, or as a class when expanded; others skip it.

cdr3_nt: TGCGCCAGCAGCTTATATCCAGGGCAGATGGAGACCCAGTACTTC
cdr3_aa: CASSLYPGQMETQYF
v_call: TRBV5-1
clone_size: NA
j_call: TRBJ2-5
d_call: NA

cdr3_nt: TGTGCCAGCAGTCAGAGAGACAGGGTGGCCAATCAGCCCCAGCATTTT
cdr3_aa: CASSQRDRVANQPQHF
v_call: TRBV12-3/TRBV12-4
clone_size: NA
j_call: TRBJ1-5
d_call: TRBD1

cdr3_nt: TGTGCCACCAGTGATTTGGCGGCAGACGCGGTGGGCGATGAGCAGTTCTTC
cdr3_aa: CATSDLAADAVGDEQFF
v_call: TRBV24-1
clone_size: few
j_call: TRBJ2-1
d_call: NA

cdr3_nt: TGTGCCACCAGGGTCGCAGGGGCCCTAATATACGAGCAGTACTTC
cdr3_aa: CATRVAGALIYEQYF
v_call: TRBV15
clone_size: few
j_call: TRBJ2-7
d_call: NA

cdr3_nt: TGTGCCAGCAGTTTGGGACGGAGGCTACCCACAGATACGCAGTATTTT
cdr3_aa: CASSLGRRLPTDTQYF
v_call: TRBV12-3/TRBV12-4
clone_size: NA
j_call: TRBJ2-3
d_call: NA

cdr3_nt: TGTGCCAGCAGGGCCCAGGGGGGATCCTACGAGCAGTACTTC
cdr3_aa: CASRAQGGSYEQYF
v_call: TRBV6-1
clone_size: NA
j_call: TRBJ2-7
d_call: NA

cdr3_nt: TGTGCCAGCAGGACGGGACTAGGCGGGCGCGAGCAGTACTTC
cdr3_aa: CASRTGLGGREQYF
v_call: TRBV5-8
clone_size: NA
j_call: TRBJ2-7
d_call: TRBD2

cdr3_nt: TGCAGTGCTATTCGGAGCAATCAGCCCCAGCATTTT
cdr3_aa: CSAIRSNQPQHF
v_call: TRBV20-1
clone_size: NA
j_call: TRBJ1-5
d_call: NA

cdr3_nt: TGTGCCAGCAGTCCACGGGACAGAGCTAACTATGGCTACACCTTC
cdr3_aa: CASSPRDRANYGYTF
v_call: TRBV12-3/TRBV12-4
clone_size: few
j_call: TRBJ1-2
d_call: TRBD1

cdr3_nt: TGTGCCAGCAGTTTAGGACCGGGACTAGCGGGAGGAGATACGCAGTATTTT
cdr3_aa: CASSLGPGLAGGDTQYF
v_call: TRBV12-3/TRBV12-4
clone_size: few
j_call: TRBJ2-3
d_call: TRBD2

cdr3_nt: TGCGCCAGCGGCCGACAGAGCAATCAGCCCCAGCATTTT
cdr3_aa: CASGRQSNQPQHF
v_call: TRBV5-1
clone_size: few
j_call: TRBJ1-5
d_call: NA

cdr3_nt: TGTGCCAGCAGCCACCCGGGTGGCGGACCCGCCATCAATGAGCAGTTCTTC
cdr3_aa: CASSHPGGGPAINEQFF
v_call: TRBV7-2
clone_size: few
j_call: TRBJ2-1
d_call: NA

cdr3_nt: TGTGCCAGCAGCCGAGGACAGCTGTACCAAGAGACCCAGTACTTC
cdr3_aa: CASSRGQLYQETQYF
v_call: TRBV7-2
clone_size: NA
j_call: TRBJ2-5
d_call: NA

cdr3_nt: TGTGCCAGCTCACCCATGCGGGAGAGCACAGATACGCAGTATTTT
cdr3_aa: CASSPMRESTDTQYF
v_call: TRBV18
clone_size: NA
j_call: TRBJ2-3
d_call: TRBD2

cdr3_nt: TGCGCCAGCAGCTTTGATGGGGAAGGCTACACCTTC
cdr3_aa: CASSFDGEGYTF
v_call: TRBV5-1
clone_size: few
j_call: TRBJ1-2
d_call: NA

cdr3_nt: TGTGCTAGTGGCCGGGGACAGATACTATTTTCTGGGGCCAACGTCCTGACTTTC
cdr3_aa: CASGRGQILFSGANVLTF
v_call: TRBV12-5
clone_size: few
j_call: TRBJ2-6
d_call: TRBD1

cdr3_nt: TGCGCCAGCAGCTCCCGGGACAGGGGGCTGGAGACCCAGTACTTC
cdr3_aa: CASSSRDRGLETQYF
v_call: TRBV5-1
clone_size: few
j_call: TRBJ2-5
d_call: TRBD1

cdr3_nt: TGCAGCGTTGGTGCTAGCGGGAGAGGGTCGGTGGGAAATGAGCAGTTCTTC
cdr3_aa: CSVGASGRGSVGNEQFF
v_call: TRBV29-1
clone_size: few
j_call: TRBJ2-1
d_call: TRBD2

cdr3_nt: TGTGCCAGCAGTCCGGCCGGGACTACGGGGGAGACCCAGTACTTC
cdr3_aa: CASSPAGTTGETQYF
v_call: TRBV28
clone_size: few
j_call: TRBJ2-5
d_call: TRBD2

cdr3_nt: TGTGCCAGCATTGGGGGCCCCGGGTATGGCTACACCTTC
cdr3_aa: CASIGGPGYGYTF
v_call: TRBV28
clone_size: few
j_call: TRBJ1-2
d_call: NA

cdr3_nt: TGTGCCAGCAGTGAACCGGGACAGATTAATGAAAAACTGTTTTTT
cdr3_aa: CASSEPGQINEKLFF
v_call: TRBV6-1
clone_size: few
j_call: TRBJ1-4
d_call: TRBD1

cdr3_nt: TGTGCCAGCAGCCAAGAGGGAGGTTCCTCTGGAAACACCATATATTTT
cdr3_aa: CASSQEGGSSGNTIYF
v_call: TRBV3-1
clone_size: NA
j_call: TRBJ1-3
d_call: NA

cdr3_nt: TGTGCCAGCAGTTTATCGGGGGGGAAAGAGACCCAGTACTTC
cdr3_aa: CASSLSGGKETQYF
v_call: TRBV5-1
clone_size: many
j_call: TRBJ2-5
d_call: TRBD2

cdr3_nt: TGTGCCAGCAGCTTGGGACTAGTATACGAGCAGTTCTTC
cdr3_aa: CASSLGLVYEQFF
v_call: TRBV11-2
clone_size: few
j_call: TRBJ2-1
d_call: TRBD2

cdr3_nt: TGCAGTGCTACCGACAGCCGAAATACGTACAATGAGCAGTTCTTC
cdr3_aa: CSATDSRNTYNEQFF
v_call: TRBV20-1
clone_size: NA
j_call: TRBJ2-1
d_call: NA

cdr3_nt: TGCGCCAGCAGCTTGGGACAGTACTACACCGGGGAGCTGTTTTTT
cdr3_aa: CASSLGQYYTGELFF
v_call: TRBV5-1
clone_size: few
j_call: TRBJ2-2
d_call: NA

cdr3_nt: TGTGCCAGCAGCTTTTCGGCTAGCGGGAGCTACAATGAGCAGTTCTTC
cdr3_aa: CASSFSASGSYNEQFF
v_call: TRBV7-9
clone_size: many
j_call: TRBJ2-1
d_call: TRBD2

cdr3_nt: TGCAGTGCTAGCGCCGGGACAGGCCATCCGCCCCAGCATTTT
cdr3_aa: CSASAGTGHPPQHF
v_call: TRBV20-1
clone_size: NA
j_call: TRBJ1-5
d_call: TRBD1

cdr3_nt: TGTGCCAGCAGCGTACTGAACAGGGGGAGCAATTCACCCCTCCACTTT
cdr3_aa: CASSVLNRGSNSPLHF
v_call: TRBV7-8
clone_size: NA
j_call: TRBJ1-6
d_call: TRBD1

cdr3_nt: TGCAGTGCTCCCCCCGGCGGGAAGAACACCGGGGAGCTGTTTTTT
cdr3_aa: CSAPPGGKNTGELFF
v_call: TRBV20-1
clone_size: few
j_call: TRBJ2-2
d_call: NA

cdr3_nt: TGTGCCAGCAGTGATCGCAGGGACACTGAAGCTTTCTTT
cdr3_aa: CASSDRRDTEAFF
v_call: TRBV2
clone_size: NA
j_call: TRBJ1-1
d_call: NA

cdr3_nt: TGTGCCAGCAGCTTAGGAGGGGCTCTCTACAATGAGCAGTTCTTC
cdr3_aa: CASSLGGALYNEQFF
v_call: TRBV13
clone_size: few
j_call: TRBJ2-1
d_call: NA

cdr3_nt: TGTGCCAGCTCACAAAGCCTAGCGAGTGCGGGTAATGAGCAGTTCTTC
cdr3_aa: CASSQSLASAGNEQFF
v_call: TRBV18
clone_size: NA
j_call: TRBJ2-1
d_call: NA

cdr3_nt: TGTGCCACCAGTGAAGGAGGGACCCTCCAAGAGACCCAGTACTTC
cdr3_aa: CATSEGGTLQETQYF
v_call: TRBV24-1
clone_size: NA
j_call: TRBJ2-5
d_call: NA

cdr3_nt: TGCAGTGCTAGCTCTGCGGACCCCTTCTACAATGAGCAGTTCTTC
cdr3_aa: CSASSADPFYNEQFF
v_call: TRBV20-1
clone_size: few
j_call: TRBJ2-1
d_call: NA

cdr3_nt: TGTGCCAGCAGCGTTCCCTTAGCGGGACCCTCCCCGGAGCAGTTCTTC
cdr3_aa: CASSVPLAGPSPEQFF
v_call: TRBV7-2
clone_size: many
j_call: TRBJ2-1
d_call: TRBD2

cdr3_nt: TGTGCCACCAGTACAGCTAACACTGAAGCTTTCTTT
cdr3_aa: CATSTANTEAFF
v_call: TRBV24-1
clone_size: few
j_call: TRBJ1-1
d_call: NA

cdr3_nt: TGTGCCAGCAGACCTAGCGGGAGTCACACCGGGGAGCTGTTTTTT
cdr3_aa: CASRPSGSHTGELFF
v_call: TRBV12-3/TRBV12-4
clone_size: NA
j_call: TRBJ2-2
d_call: TRBD2

cdr3_nt: TGTGCCAGCAGTGCAGAGTGGTCTGGAAACACCATATATTTT
cdr3_aa: CASSAEWSGNTIYF
v_call: TRBV2
clone_size: NA
j_call: TRBJ1-3
d_call: NA

cdr3_nt: TGTGCCAGCAGCTTAGCGGGACAGCACACTGAAGCTTTCTTT
cdr3_aa: CASSLAGQHTEAFF
v_call: TRBV6-5
clone_size: NA
j_call: TRBJ1-1
d_call: TRBD1

cdr3_nt: TGTGCCAGCAGCCCCGGACGGATTATCACAGATACGCAGTATTTT
cdr3_aa: CASSPGRIITDTQYF
v_call: TRBV3-1
clone_size: NA
j_call: TRBJ2-3
d_call: NA

cdr3_nt: TGCGCCAGCAGCTTGGGACTTAGCGGGAGTGACGATGAGCAGTTCTTC
cdr3_aa: CASSLGLSGSDDEQFF
v_call: TRBV5-1
clone_size: few
j_call: TRBJ2-1
d_call: TRBD2

cdr3_nt: TGTGCCAGCAGTGACGGCCAGGTGGGCCCTGAAGCTTTCTTT
cdr3_aa: CASSDGQVGPEAFF
v_call: TRBV2
clone_size: NA
j_call: TRBJ1-1
d_call: NA

cdr3_nt: TGTGCCAGCAGCTCCAGCGGGACAGGGTTATACGAGCAGTACTTC
cdr3_aa: CASSSSGTGLYEQYF
v_call: TRBV11-2
clone_size: NA
j_call: TRBJ2-7
d_call: TRBD1

cdr3_nt: TGTGCCAGCACCAAACGGACTACCCTTCCGGACGAGCAGTACTTC
cdr3_aa: CASTKRTTLPDEQYF
v_call: TRBV28
clone_size: NA
j_call: TRBJ2-7
d_call: NA

cdr3_nt: TGTGCCAGCAGCTCACCTTCCCTAGCGGGGTCCGCAGATACGCAGTATTTT
cdr3_aa: CASSSPSLAGSADTQYF
v_call: TRBV7-9
clone_size: NA
j_call: TRBJ2-3
d_call: TRBD2

cdr3_nt: TGTGCCAGCTCACCACCTCGACGGTACAATGAGCAGTTCTTC
cdr3_aa: CASSPPRRYNEQFF
v_call: TRBV18
clone_size: NA
j_call: TRBJ2-1
d_call: NA

cdr3_nt: TGTGCCAGCTCACCGGGGGCTAGCGGGAAGTACGAGCAGTACTTC
cdr3_aa: CASSPGASGKYEQYF
v_call: TRBV18
clone_size: NA
j_call: TRBJ2-7
d_call: TRBD2

cdr3_nt: TGTGCCAGCAGCCAAGTGGGTCAAACAGGGGGCCCTGGGGCCAACGTCCTGACTTTC
cdr3_aa: CASSQVGQTGGPGANVLTF
v_call: TRBV14
clone_size: NA
j_call: TRBJ2-6
d_call: TRBD1

cdr3_nt: TGTGCCAGCAGTTTAGTGGGTAGCGGGAACAATGAGCAGTTCTTC
cdr3_aa: CASSLVGSGNNEQFF
v_call: TRBV12-3/TRBV12-4
clone_size: few
j_call: TRBJ2-1
d_call: TRBD2

cdr3_nt: TGTGCCAGCAGCCGGGACGTGCACAATGAGCAGTTCTTC
cdr3_aa: CASSRDVHNEQFF
v_call: TRBV12-3/TRBV12-4
clone_size: few
j_call: TRBJ2-1
d_call: NA

cdr3_nt: TGCAGTGCTAGAGTACCTTGGGCACAGGGGACAACCTACGAGCAGTACTTC
cdr3_aa: CSARVPWAQGTTYEQYF
v_call: TRBV20-1
clone_size: few
j_call: TRBJ2-7
d_call: TRBD1

cdr3_nt: TGTGCCAGCAGCTCCGACTTGTGGGGGAGCACAGATACGCAGTATTTT
cdr3_aa: CASSSDLWGSTDTQYF
v_call: TRBV7-6
clone_size: NA
j_call: TRBJ2-3
d_call: NA